Detailed here is one T cell receptor (beta chain). This sample was taken from a study of blood T cells in healthy people across ages. Using a J-beta primer mix together with a sample-barcoded 5' primer, a second PCR was run for about 6 to 11 cycles. TCRdb fed the 5' RACE reads into MiXCR, producing one record per CDR3 protein. The sample records approximately 800,000 distinct CDR3 sequences, 25% to 30% being singletons. The same data also went into a second study, on T cells of mothers and their children.

The origin of this receptor is a boy aged 5-17 years in good health. Sequencing used blood.

CDR3 sequence reads: CASSLGRGILAKNIQYF. CDR3 nucleotide sequence: TGTGCCAGCAGCCTCGGCAGGGGAATCTTAGCCAAAAACATTCAGTACTTC. The V and J genes are TRBV11-2 and TRBJ2-4; D may be TRBD1 (6 bases). This CDR3 is 17 amino acids long. Per germline, CDR1 SGHAT and CDR2 FQNNGV. With 5 bases removed from V and 0 bases from J, the gap between germline ends came to 17 bases.